These T cell receptor beta chains were read from a single sample in a study of radiotherapy plus CTLA-4 blockade in lung cancer. Only in-frame clones appear in the TCRdb table, and some are missing; sequencing was by immunoSEQ multiplex PCR. The profile covers under 70,000 clones, with roughly 80% appearing a single time and approximately 4% taken by the ten largest. The source was peripheral blood, collected from a patient treated with radiotherapy plus ipilimumab. These receptors came from a human donor with non-small cell lung cancer who had a complete response to radiotherapy plus ipilimumab. Both conserved end residues are trimmed from each CDR3.

CDR3aa,j_gene,v_gene
ASSGDRSGTEAF,TRBJ1-1,TRBV5-4
ASSLSSGSSTDTQY,TRBJ2-3,TRBV5-1
ASSLTTQGLGGYT,TRBJ1-2,TRBV7-9
ASSIRGNQPQH,TRBJ1-5,TRBV19
ASKGPNSYGYT,TRBJ1-2,TRBV5-6
SVDRGTHFTDTQY,TRBJ2-3,TRBV29-1
ASTDDFTGNQPQH,TRBJ1-5,TRBV19
ASSPGPDTQY,TRBJ2-3,TRBV7-2
ASRPRSGATEAF,TRBJ1-1,TRBV5-1
ASSSPTVLVGGEQF,TRBJ2-1,TRBV28
ASSAGQWNEQF,TRBJ2-1,TRBV7-2
ASSSTTGTGGYT,TRBJ1-2,TRBV9
ASSFPGTSLASYNEQF,TRBJ2-1,TRBV7-9
AWNKAGIRYEQY,TRBJ2-7,TRBV30
ASSGLSYHGKIYGYT,TRBJ1-2,TRBV7-9
ASSLWTDTQY,TRBJ2-3,TRBV28
ASRLGGLAGEDTQY,TRBJ2-3,TRBV27